This TCR beta chain was sequenced in a study of blood T cell repertoires in COVID-19 (dated by TCRdb to 2018 to 2021). Context from the whole study: Samples from collaborators originated in the United States, Italy and Spain and spanned both the acute and convalescent phases of COVID-19. The prospective study material was composed of cDNA or gDNA derived from T cells, B-cell-depleted T cells, or PBMCs. Subjects who had been exposed to COVID-19, were actively infected with it, or had recovered from it provided the deeply sampled blood TCRbeta repertoires that made up the dataset. The repertoires were released in a freely available public database meant as a resource for research on the immune response to SARS-CoV-2. Samples were obtained from the ongoing ImmuneRACE study (first 160 participants) and from 950 to 1,500 subjects provided by 6 global collaborators. The sample metadata nearly always contained a de-identified subject ID, COVID-19 status, age in years and sex. Where available, HLA class I and class II types were taken from metadata supplied by the sample provider and were not determined by assay-based typing.

The sample holds one count of this clone. There is no known antigen for this receptor. No quality values exist for individual bases; no much larger clone is one base distant. Collaborating institutions collected whole blood in K2EDTA tubes following their own protocols. For TCRbeta analysis, collaborators shipped samples in one of three forms: frozen whole blood, isolated PBMCs, or DNA extracted from either of those sample types. The immunoSEQ Assay, a bias-controlled multiplex PCR, was used to amplify TCRbeta CDR3 regions from genomic DNA. As for the original processing: The number of nucleated cells in each sample was estimated by amplification of reference gene primers within the assay. To quantify the absolute abundance of each unique TCRbeta CDR3 rearrangement, sequence reads were collapsed and filtered. For each sample, productive Simpson clonality was calculated by taking the square root of Simpson's diversity index across productive rearrangements. The clones in this table, taken by TCRdb from immuneACCESS, are in-frame only. Not every clone is retained; where verified, under half of the shortfall comes from an unresolved V gene, and the cause of the rest is unknown. V and J calls and clone size are given by that table; D and trimming were obtained from the DNA. The sample has 200,000 to 250,000 clones on record, approximately 86% of them singletons. The ten largest clones represent over 4.5% of the sample.

From a lookup of the germline V gene, CDR1 and CDR2 are SGHNT and YENEEA. The CDR3 holds 15 amino acids from the cysteine to the phenylalanine. Of the read, only the CDR3 DNA is kept; its 45 bases are in frame from base 1. Trimming takes 0 bases from V and 3 bases from J, and the germline ends sit 9 bases apart. Study-level results and caveats: The amount of clinical and demographic metadata varied by source and participant and was provided uncurated.

This TCR derives from a human donor in a cohort sampled during active COVID-19. The material sequenced was peripheral blood. Recombination joined TRBV11-3 with TRBJ2-1; a weak D assignment points to TRBD2 (6 bases agree). The CDR3 here reads CASSLEGTGYNEQFF. The nucleotide sequence reads as follows: TGTGCCAGCAGCTTAGAAGGGACTGGCTACAATGAGCAGTTCTTC.